This T cell receptor (beta chain) was profiled in a study of blood T cell repertoires in COVID-19 (dated by TCRdb to the early 2020s). About the study as a whole: Samples covering the acute and convalescent phases of COVID-19 were provided by collaborators in the United States, Italy and Spain. The prospective study material was composed of cDNA or gDNA derived from T cells, B-cell-depleted T cells, or PBMCs. Subjects who had been exposed to COVID-19, were actively infected with it, or had recovered from it provided the deeply sampled blood TCRbeta repertoires that made up the dataset. The repertoires were released in a freely available public database meant as a resource for research on the immune response to SARS-CoV-2. Samples came from the ongoing ImmuneRACE study (first 160 participants) plus 1,254 subjects from 6 global collaborators. Nearly every sample came with metadata listing a de-identified subject ID, COVID-19 status, age in years and sex. HLA class I and class II types, where available, came from metadata supplied by the sample provider rather than from assay-based typing.

The immunoSEQ Assay, a bias-controlled multiplex PCR, was used to amplify TCRbeta CDR3 regions from genomic DNA. As for the original processing: Within the assay, amplification of reference gene primers was used to estimate how many nucleated cells each sample contained. To quantify the absolute abundance of each unique TCRbeta CDR3 rearrangement, sequence reads were collapsed and filtered. Productive Simpson clonality was computed per sample as the square root of Simpson's diversity index over productive rearrangements. As stored in TCRdb, this immuneACCESS dataset retains in-frame rearrangements with V and J assigned. A fraction of the clones does not appear; measured against another copy, unresolved V genes explain less than half of the discrepancy, and the remainder lacks a known reason. The DNA gave D and trimming, while V, J and clone size come from that table. This sample comprises about 130,000 clones, more than 80% of them detected only once. The ten largest clones capture around 4.1% of the sample.

Turning to this clone: No cognate antigen has been identified for it. Per-base qualities were not stored, and no clone one base away is much larger.

Each collaborating institution followed its own protocols to collect whole blood in K2EDTA tubes. For TCRbeta analysis, collaborators shipped samples in one of three forms: frozen whole blood, isolated PBMCs, or DNA extracted from either of those sample types. The CDR3 runs 13 residues from the cysteine to the phenylalanine. Of all the DNA, just the CDR3 is kept, 39 bases in frame from base 1. CDR1 and CDR2 are drawn from the germline V gene: SGHVS, FQNEAQ. For this chain, trimming is 5 bases at the V end and 8 bases at the J end, and the number of junction bases without a gene match is 6. General conclusions and limits of the study: How much clinical and demographic metadata was included differed by source and by participant, and the metadata was provided uncurated.

Sequencing was carried out using peripheral blood. The chain joins TRBV7-8 to TRBJ1-3; 7 central bases correspond to TRBD1. The source of this sequence is a human donor in a cohort sampled during active COVID-19. The DNA reads as follows: TGTGCCAGCAGCGGCAGGGGGTCATACACCATATATTTT. Translation gives CASSGRGSYTIYF.